These T cell receptor beta chains were read from a single sample in a study of response to subunit inactivated influenza vaccine. MiXCR was run by TCRdb on the RT-PCR reads, yielding one entry per CDR3 protein. This table has 610,000 or so distinct CDR3 sequences, about 15% appearing once. The specimen comprised PBMCs from blood, sampled about 11 days after vaccination. The source of these receptors is a man aged 45-65 years who received an inactivated influenza vaccine. Both conserved end residues are part of each CDR3. The D gene is left open where the match is weak. Some rows have no size entry. The others give once, few or many, or a class for an expanded clone.

NA	TRBV6-5	14	NA	TRBJ2-3	TGTGCCAGCAGTTACGCCGGGCACACAGATACGCAGTATTTT	CASSYAGHTDTQYF
NA	TRBV4-3	17	few	TRBJ1-5	TGCGCCAGCAGCCAAGATGGGGGACATTATAGCAATCAGCCCCAGCATTTT	CASSQDGGHYSNQPQHF
NA	TRBV5-3	16	NA	TRBJ2-5	TGTGCCAGAAGCTTGTCCGGGAATCTAGAACAAGAGACCCAGTACTTC	CARSLSGNLEQETQYF
NA	TRBV18	15	NA	TRBJ1-2	TGTGCCAGCTCACCCGGAACAGGGTTAAGCTATGGCTACACCTTC	CASSPGTGLSYGYTF
TRBD1	TRBV7-2	15	NA	TRBJ2-7	TGTGCCAGCAGCCCCTACAGGGGGTCGCGCAACGAGCAGTACTTC	CASSPYRGSRNEQYF
NA	TRBV20-1	20	NA	TRBJ1-2	TGCAGTGCTAGAAATTATTCCCAGACGGGGGCTCAAATTACTAACTATGGCTACACCTTC	CSARNYSQTGAQITNYGYTF
NA	TRBV3-1	15	NA	TRBJ1-5	TGTGCCAGCAGCCAAGATTACAGGAACAATCAGCCCCAGCATTTT	CASSQDYRNNQPQHF
TRBD2	TRBV11-2	17	NA	TRBJ2-1	TGTGCCAGCAGCTTAACTAGCGGGTACTCCTCCTACAATGAGCAGTTCTTC	CASSLTSGYSSYNEQFF
NA	TRBV6-1	17	few	TRBJ2-5	TGTGCCAGCAGCCCTACGGGGGTAGCGGTTAGACAAGAGACCCAGTACTTC	CASSPTGVAVRQETQYF
NA	TRBV7-8	14	NA	TRBJ2-7	TGTGCCAGCAGCTTACGGGACACCGCCTACGAGCAGTACTTC	CASSLRDTAYEQYF
NA	TRBV28	13	few	TRBJ2-5	TGTGCCAGCAGTTTCTCGAACAGGCTTACCCAGTACTTC	CASSFSNRLTQYF
NA	TRBV27	15	many	TRBJ2-7	TGTGCCAGCAGTTTATCGGCGGCCCTCTTCTACGAGCAGTACTTC	CASSLSAALFYEQYF
NA	TRBV12-3/TRBV12-4	14	few	TRBJ1-2	TGTGCCAGCACCCAAATGCAGCCTAACTATGGCTACACCTTC	CASTQMQPNYGYTF
NA	TRBV5-1	16	NA	TRBJ2-5	TGCGCCAGCAGCTTGGCGCCAGTAAGGGGACTTGAGACCCAGTACTTC	CASSLAPVRGLETQYF